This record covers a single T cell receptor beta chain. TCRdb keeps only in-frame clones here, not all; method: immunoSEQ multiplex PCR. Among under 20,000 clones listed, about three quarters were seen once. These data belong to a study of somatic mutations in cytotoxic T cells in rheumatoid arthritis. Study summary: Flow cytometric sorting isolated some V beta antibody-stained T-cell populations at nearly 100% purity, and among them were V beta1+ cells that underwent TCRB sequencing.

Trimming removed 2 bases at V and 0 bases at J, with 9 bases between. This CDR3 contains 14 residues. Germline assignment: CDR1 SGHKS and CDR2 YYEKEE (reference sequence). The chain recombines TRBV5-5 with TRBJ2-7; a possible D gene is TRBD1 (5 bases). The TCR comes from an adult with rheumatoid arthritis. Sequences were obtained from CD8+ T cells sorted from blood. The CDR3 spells CASSFNRYSYEQYF. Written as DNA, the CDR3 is TGTGCCAGCAGCTTTAACAGGTACTCCTACGAGCAGTACTTC.